This is a list of T cell receptor beta chains from one sample in a study of blood T cell repertoires in COVID-19. The method was immunoSEQ multiplex PCR; TCRdb's version includes in-frame clones alone and lacks a portion of them. The sample comprises about 73,000 clones, 80% to 85% of which are singletons, and 1.8% rests with the top ten. The specimen sequenced was peripheral blood. The receptors shown here come from a woman aged 60-70 years with acute or convalescent COVID-19. Both conserved end residues are part of each CDR3. The D gene is left open where the match is weak. Clone size is shown for a subset of rows, as once, few, many or a class of expanded clone.

-	TRBJ1-2	-	TRBV6-6	TGTGCCAGCAGTTACCCTAGGGAGAGTTGGGGCTACACCTTC	CASSYPRESWGYTF
-	TRBJ1-2	-	TRBV6-5	TGTGCCAGCAGTCAGACAACTAACTATGGCTACACCTTC	CASSQTTNYGYTF
TRBD2	TRBJ2-1	-	TRBV19	TGTGCCAGTAGTAGGACTAGTTTTGAGCAGTTCTTC	CASSRTSFEQFF
TRBD1	TRBJ1-4	-	TRBV27	TGTGCCAGCAGACCGGGACAGGGTCACGAAAAACTGTTTTTT	CASRPGQGHEKLFF
-	TRBJ1-5	-	TRBV30	TGTGCCTGGAGTGTCCGGTTCTGGTACGGTCAGCCCCAGCATTTT	CAWSVRFWYGQPQHF
-	TRBJ1-2	-	TRBV6-5	TGTGCCAGCCTAGACAACAGGGCTAACTATGGCTACACCTTC	CASLDNRANYGYTF
-	TRBJ1-1	-	TRBV3-1/TRBV3-2	TGTGCCAGCAGTAAGGGGGGGGCTACCATCACTGAAGCTTTCTTT	CASSKGGATITEAFF
TRBD1	TRBJ2-7	-	TRBV19	TGTGCCAGTAGGAAGGGGGCTAATAGCTACGAGCAGTACTTC	CASRKGANSYEQYF
TRBD1	TRBJ2-3	once	TRBV19	TGTGCCAGTAGCACCGGACAGGGTAGTATCAGGGATACGCAGTATTTT	CASSTGQGSIRDTQYF
TRBD2	TRBJ2-3	-	TRBV7-9	TGTGCCAGCAGCTTTGGGACTAGCGGGGGTACAGATACGCAGTATTTT	CASSFGTSGGTDTQYF
TRBD2	TRBJ2-3	-	TRBV7-2	TGTGCCAGCAGCTTAGCGGGGGCTAGCGGGAGGACAGATACGCAGTATTTT	CASSLAGASGRTDTQYF
TRBD1	TRBJ2-1	-	TRBV18	TGTGCCAGCTCACCACCTGCCCGACAGGGAAGCTACAATGAGCAGTTCTTC	CASSPPARQGSYNEQFF
TRBD1	TRBJ1-2	-	TRBV15	TGTGCCACCAGCAGGAATGCCGGAGGGGGCCTCACTTATGGCTACACCTTC	CATSRNAGGGLTYGYTF
TRBD1	TRBJ1-3	-	TRBV4-2	TGTGCCAGCAGCCAAGGGGACAGGGGCTATGGAAACACCATATATTTT	CASSQGDRGYGNTIYF
-	TRBJ1-5	-	TRBV30	TGTGCCTGGGGGGACATAGATCAGCCCCAGCATTTT	CAWGDIDQPQHF
TRBD1	TRBJ1-2	-	TRBV5-1	TGCGCCAGCAGCTTGCCATTTACAGGGGGCCCAGTTACTTTCTATGGCTACACCTTC	CASSLPFTGGPVTFYGYTF
TRBD1	TRBJ1-5	-	TRBV24-1	TGTGCCACCAGTGGGCCCGGGACAGAGAGCAATCAGCCCCAGCATTTT	CATSGPGTESNQPQHF
-	TRBJ1-3	few	TRBV3-1/TRBV3-2	TGTGCCAGCAGCCAAGATTGGAGGAACACCATATATTTT	CASSQDWRNTIYF
-	TRBJ1-4	-	TRBV6-5	TGTGCCAGCAGTATGGACTCTAATGAAAAACTGTTTTTT	CASSMDSNEKLFF
-	TRBJ1-2	-	TRBV2	TGTGCCAGCCGCATGGGAGGGACCTATGGCTACACCTTC	CASRMGGTYGYTF
TRBD2	TRBJ2-3	-	TRBV6-4	TGTGCCAGCAGTGCCACGGGAGGAGGGGATACGCAGTATTTT	CASSATGGGDTQYF
TRBD1	TRBJ2-1	-	TRBV11-3	TGTGCCAGCAGCCCCCCCGACAGGGTGCTGGATGAGCAGTTCTTC	CASSPPDRVLDEQFF
TRBD1	TRBJ1-1	-	TRBV4-2	TGTGCCAGCACGGAGACAGGGGAAAGGACTGAAGCTTTCTTT	CASTETGERTEAFF
-	TRBJ2-1	-	TRBV9	TGTGCCAGCAGCGTAGGGACTCTTTCCGGCAATGAGCAGTTCTTC	CASSVGTLSGNEQFF
TRBD1	TRBJ1-2	-	TRBV7-9	TGTGCCAGCAGCTTAGTGGGACAGGCGCTTAACTATGGCTACACCTTC	CASSLVGQALNYGYTF
-	TRBJ2-7	-	TRBV27	TGTGCCAGCAGTTTAAGCATCTCCTACGAGCAGTACTTC	CASSLSISYEQYF
-	TRBJ2-5	-	TRBV11-2	TGTGCCAGCAATGCGGAAAGCGGAAAAGAGACCCAGTACTTC	CASNAESGKETQYF
TRBD1	TRBJ2-1	-	TRBV5-1	TGCGCCAGCAGACAGGGACAGGGTTCCTACAATGAGCAGTTCTTC	CASRQGQGSYNEQFF
-	TRBJ2-2	-	TRBV9	TGTGCCAGCAGCGTAGCTACGGCAGGCACCGGGGAGCTGTTTTTT	CASSVATAGTGELFF
-	TRBJ2-3	-	TRBV30	TGTGCCTGCGGAGATGACGGGAATACGCAGTATTTT	CACGDDGNTQYF
-	TRBJ2-6	-	TRBV5-1	TGCGCCAGCCTCGAGGCTGGGGCCAACGTCCTGACTTTC	CASLEAGANVLTF
TRBD1	TRBJ1-2	-	TRBV12-3/TRBV12-4	TGTGCCAGCAGTTTCCAGGGGGCGAGGGGCTACACCTTC	CASSFQGARGYTF
-	TRBJ1-6	-	TRBV5-5	TGTGCCAGCAGCTCCGAGGGGACTCCTAATTCACCCCTCCACTTT	CASSSEGTPNSPLHF
TRBD1	TRBJ2-7	-	TRBV28	TGTGCCAGCAGGCCTCCCACCGGGACAGGGTTCGAGCAGTACTTC	CASRPPTGTGFEQYF
TRBD2	TRBJ2-2	-	TRBV10-3	TGTGCCACCTACGGGGCCCTAGCGGGGAACGGGGAGCTGTTTTTT	CATYGALAGNGELFF
-	TRBJ1-2	-	TRBV25-1	TGTGCCAGCAGTAGAGCAGGCTATGGCTACACCTTC	CASSRAGYGYTF
-	TRBJ1-5	-	TRBV15	TGTGCCACCAGCACCAAACCCGGTCAGCCCCAGCATTTT	CATSTKPGQPQHF
-	TRBJ1-2	-	TRBV5-1	TGCGCCAGCAGCTTGGGGGCCGGGGGACCCTATTATGGCTACACCTTC	CASSLGAGGPYYGYTF
-	TRBJ1-2	-	TRBV24-1	TGTGCCACCAGCGAAGGAGGGAATTCATTGGATGGCTACACCTTC	CATSEGGNSLDGYTF
TRBD1	TRBJ2-1	-	TRBV6-5	TGTGCCAGCAGACCGGGACAGGGGGGGTACAATGAGCAGTTCTTC	CASRPGQGGYNEQFF
TRBD2	TRBJ2-1	-	TRBV15	TGTGCCACCAGCAGAGATCTTTCGGGGGGGCCTCCCAATGAGCAGTTCTTC	CATSRDLSGGPPNEQFF
TRBD1	TRBJ2-7	-	TRBV18	TGTGCCAGCTCACCACGGACAGGTCCCTACGAGCAGTACTTC	CASSPRTGPYEQYF
TRBD2	TRBJ2-2	few	TRBV7-6	TGTGCCAGCAGCTTAGGGCTTACTAGCGGTGGGAACACCGGGGAGCTGTTTTTT	CASSLGLTSGGNTGELFF
TRBD1	TRBJ2-4	-	TRBV7-2	TGTGCCAGCAGCTTAGGGGGGACAGGGGCCAAAAACATTCAGTACTTC	CASSLGGTGAKNIQYF
-	TRBJ1-2	-	TRBV12-3/TRBV12-4	TGTGCCAGCAGTCGACAGGCCTATGGCTACACCTTC	CASSRQAYGYTF
-	TRBJ1-4	once	TRBV5-6	TGTGCCAGCAGCTTGCAGGGGCTGGGTGGAAAACTGTTTTTT	CASSLQGLGGKLFF
-	TRBJ2-3	-	TRBV4-2	TGTGCCAGCAGCCAAGGGGAGGCAGGAGATACGCAGTATTTT	CASSQGEAGDTQYF
-	TRBJ1-5	-	TRBV7-2	TGTGCCAGCAGCTTAGCAGCAGGTTATGGCAATCAGCCCCAGCATTTT	CASSLAAGYGNQPQHF
-	TRBJ1-1	-	TRBV5-6	TGTGCCAGCAGCTTGGCCGCAGGGCGGAGGGCTGAAGCTTTCTTT	CASSLAAGRRAEAFF
TRBD1	TRBJ1-5	-	TRBV6-1	TGTGCCAGCAGTGACCATGGACAGGGGAATCAGCCCCAGCATTTT	CASSDHGQGNQPQHF